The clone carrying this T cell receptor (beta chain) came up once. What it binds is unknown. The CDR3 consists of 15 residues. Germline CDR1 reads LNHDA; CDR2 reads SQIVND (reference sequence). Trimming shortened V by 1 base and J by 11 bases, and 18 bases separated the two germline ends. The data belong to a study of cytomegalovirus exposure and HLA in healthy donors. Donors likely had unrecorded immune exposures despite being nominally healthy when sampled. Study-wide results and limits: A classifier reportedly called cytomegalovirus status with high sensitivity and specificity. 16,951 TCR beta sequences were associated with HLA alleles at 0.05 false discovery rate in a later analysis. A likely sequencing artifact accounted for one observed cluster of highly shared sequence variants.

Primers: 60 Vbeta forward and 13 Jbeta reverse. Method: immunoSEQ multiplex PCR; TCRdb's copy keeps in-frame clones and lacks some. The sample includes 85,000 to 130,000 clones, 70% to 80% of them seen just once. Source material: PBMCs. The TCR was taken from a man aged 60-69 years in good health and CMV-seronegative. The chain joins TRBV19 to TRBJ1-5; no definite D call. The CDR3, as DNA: TGTGCCAGTAGTATAGTCCAAGGACGGGGAGGGACCCAGCATTTT. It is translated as CASSIVQGRGGTQHF.